Sequencing of this T cell receptor beta chain was carried out in a study of T cell repertoires in cytomegalovirus infection. About the study: Through public TCR beta signatures, both CMV infection and matching HLA type were indicated.

This clonotype was seen many times. Its specificity is unknown. TCRdb itself ran the reads through MiXCR, one entry per CDR3 protein. This table holds roughly 990,000 distinct CDR3 sequences, 31% found once. The study, taken as a whole, reports: HLA-C-restricted CMV-specific TCR beta clonotypes prevailed in the ex vivo response.

The CDR3 spans 15 residues. Looked up from germline, CDR1 is SGHVS and CDR2 is FQNEAQ. Between the trimmed V and J ends, which lost 2 bases and 6 bases, there was a span of 16 bases. The receptor was derived from a human donor in good health (CMV status not recorded). Some clones in this sample may be carry-over from other donors' samples. The sequencing used cultured CD8+ T cells from PBMCs, collected from culture after CMV antigen stimulation. The chain is built from TRBV7-8 and TRBJ1-2; no firm D call. In DNA form, the CDR3 reads TGTGCCAGCAGCTTAAGAACGTCGTCCGAAGATGGCTACACCTTC. The encoded protein is CASSLRTSSEDGYTF.